Listed here is a single TCR beta chain. The sample holds a few counts of this clone. The antigen this receptor binds is unknown. Base qualities are not provided; no much larger clone lies one nucleotide away. The CDR3 runs 16 residues from the cysteine to the phenylalanine. The sequence is cut down to CDR3 DNA, 48 bases in frame from base 1. V has 5 bases trimmed and J has 1 base trimmed; junction bases matching no gene number 4. CDR1 and CDR2 are drawn from the germline V gene: SGHNT, YENEEA. These data are taken from a study of PD-L1 blockade in urothelial cancer (dated by TCRdb to about 2017). For the wider study: Every patient began therapy at some point between 2013 and 2015 and was given atezolizumab 1,200 mg intravenously every 3 weeks. Progression-free survival longer than 6 months counted as durable clinical benefit, and TCR features were additionally tested against both progression-free and overall survival. Whole exome sequencing and RNA sequencing of pretreatment tumors were performed alongside TCR sequencing in the same patients. The study was an exploratory multi-omic analysis of somatic, immune and clinical correlates of response to PD-L1 blockade with atezolizumab in urothelial cancer. About 90% of the 29 patients were identified as males with urothelial cancer of bladder origin, and a prior smoking history was reported by 18 of 29 patients. Durable clinical benefit was achieved by nine patients and was not achieved by 20 patients. Blood samples were analyzed at 3 weeks after treatment start (second dose) and at 6 weeks after treatment start. Pretreatment tumor samples and matched peripheral blood, collected serially before and after atezolizumab treatment, underwent TCR sequencing. A median of about 150,000 T cells and roughly 80,000 unique TCRs was obtained from blood samples, and a median clonality of 0.080 was observed. Pretreatment blood TCR-seq was available for twenty-nine patients, at least one posttreatment blood collection was obtained for around 25 patients, and tumor TCR-seq was available for around 25 patients. An ECOG performance status of 0 or 1 was recorded for the patients, and 0 to 3 prior chemotherapy regimens had been received by the patients. The full study reports these points: Small sample size (n of about 30) and many exploratory analyses mean the results are intended to be hypothesis-generating. Patients with durable benefit showed greater expansion of tumor-associated TCR clones in peripheral blood 3 weeks after starting treatment (n ≈ 20, p = 0.022). A pretreatment peripheral blood TCR clonality below the median was linked to improved progression-free and overall survival.

Explained via the paper, the time point label denotes: pretreatment peripheral blood. The cohort comprised approximately 30 patients with locally advanced or metastatic urothelial carcinoma treated at Memorial Sloan Kettering on a trial protocol. Peripheral blood mononuclear cells were collected pretreatment and during treatment, with between 1 and 8 total time points per patient. The Qiagen DNeasy Blood extraction kit was used to purify genomic DNA from total PBMCs and from tumor samples. PBMCs were collected pretreatment and during treatment, and were isolated and stored as previously described. Synthetic TCR analog templates were spiked into each PCR to estimate absolute template abundance from read counts. The immunoSEQ assay was used to amplify TCRbeta CDR3 regions from genomic DNA with bias-controlled V and J gene primers. Sequencing of rearranged TCRbeta segments was done at approximately 20X coverage. Concerning the study's data processing: Clustering was used to correct sequencing errors, and CDR3s were annotated against IMGT to assign V, D and J genes. Out-of-frame and stop-codon sequences were excluded, and only productive TCRbeta rearrangements were used in downstream analyses. Clonality was computed as one minus Shannon entropy normalized by the log of the number of unique productive sequences. Fisher's exact test with Benjamini-Hochberg correction, at a threshold of adjusted p below 0.01, was used to find clones that differed between time points or between blood and tumor. Here the immuneACCESS table is served through TCRdb, limited to in-frame sequences with V and J called. Missing clones are a known gap in these copies; in checked studies unresolved V genes cover under half, and the rest lacks a known reason. V and J calls and clone size come straight from that table; D and trimming were deduced from the DNA. This sample lists tens of thousands of clones; roughly 80% were detected once. Of the sample, 6.8% is held by the ten largest clones.

The sequence joins TRBV11-3 to TRBJ2-5; TRBD2 aligns with 13 central bases. The source material was PBMCs, sampled around atezolizumab (anti-PD-L1) treatment. This sequence was found in a man aged 55 to 70 with urothelial cancer. The CDR3 amino acid sequence is: CASSPGTSGVQETQYF. The sequenced DNA is TGTGCCAGCAGCCCCGGGACTAGCGGGGTCCAAGAGACCCAGTACTTC.